These 27 T cell receptor beta chains share one sample of origin, sequenced in a study of metastatic and nonmetastatic thyroid tumors. From the PCR reads, TCRdb re-called clones with MiXCR. Of 20,000 to 25,000 clones in the sample, about 30% were seen once. No treatment had been given to any patient before thyroid surgery. The source material was tumor tissue. Receptors were obtained from a female donor with papillary thyroid cancer or a benign thyroid nodule (not recorded which). Some clones in this sample may be carry-over from other donors' samples.

This clone was recorded many times. In DNA form, the CDR3 reads TGTGCCGCAAGCGGGCAGGCCTTCTATGGCTACACCTTC. Translating it yields CAASGQAFYGYTF. The chain is built from TRBV19 and TRBJ1-2; D is ambiguous. This CDR3 spans 13 amino acids. V was cut by 11 bases and J by 4 bases, with 17 bases left in between. Germline CDR1 reads LNHDA; CDR2 reads SQIVND (reference sequence).

This clone is categorized as medium-sized. The V and J genes are TRBV9 and TRBJ2-1; 7 bases map to TRBD2. The CDR3 runs to 17 residues. V lost 0 bases to trimming and J lost 2 bases; unmatched junction nucleotides: 8. The germline V gene encodes CDR1 SGDLS and CDR2 YYNGEE. The CDR3 protein is CASSVGGASGAYNEQFF. CDR3 nucleotide sequence: TGTGCCAGCAGCGTAGGAGGAGCTAGCGGCGCCTACAATGAGCAGTTCTTC.

This clone occurred a few times. The genes are TRBV6-1 and TRBJ2-7; 7 bases agree with TRBD1. Germline V gene sequence: CDR1 MNHNS, CDR2 SASEGT. This CDR3 comprises 14 residues. DNA for the CDR3: TGTGTCATCAGTGGTGGGACAGTCTCCTACGAGCAGTACTTC. This gives the protein CVISGGTVSYEQYF.

This clone was detected only once. This chain joins TRBV5-1 and TRBJ2-3; a possible D gene is TRBD2 (6 bases). The CDR3 covers 15 residues. Germline values: CDR1 SGHRS, CDR2 YFSETQ. The V gene lost 4 bases and the J gene lost 0 bases, with 12 bases spanning the gap. The CDR3 DNA reads as TGCGCCAGCAGCATCGCAGGGAGGAGCACAGATACGCAGTATTTT. Translation gives CASSIAGRSTDTQYF.

This clone occurred many times. The chain joins TRBV7-6 to TRBJ1-4; the match to TRBD1 covers 7 bases. Trimming took 5 bases from V and 2 from J; bases not matched to a gene: 8. CDR1 SGHVS and CDR2 FNYEAQ come from the germline V gene. CDR3 length: 16 amino acids. CDR3 DNA: TGTGCCAGCAGCCCCACAGGGGAAAGTACTAATGAAAAACTGTTTTTT. Its protein product is CASSPTGESTNEKLFF.

The gene calls are TRBV6-5 and TRBJ2-7; 7 nucleotides line up with TRBD2. CDR1 MNHEY and CDR2 SVGAGI come from the germline V gene. This CDR3 comprises 16 residues. The ends lost 2 bases at V and 1 base at J; junction bases unmatched: 8. CDR3 sequence: CASSYGLAEQSYEQYF. The CDR3 region has the DNA TGTGCCAGCAGTTACGGGCTAGCGGAACAGTCCTACGAGCAGTACTTC.

This clone was picked up many times. V gene TRBV4-3 combines with J gene TRBJ1-2, with 9 bases that match TRBD1. Germline V gene lookup returns CDR1 LGHNA and CDR2 YSLEER. V was clipped by 1 base and J by 7 bases; unmatched bases: 16. The CDR3 contains 18 residues. CDR3 sequence: CASSQALPNTGGRGGYTF. The CDR3 bases are TGCGCCAGCAGCCAAGCTCTGCCGAACACAGGGGGCAGAGGTGGCTACACCTTC.

The genes are TRBV18 and TRBJ2-5, with TRBD2 matching over 8 bases. The length of the CDR3 is 15 residues. The germline V gene has CDR1 KGHSH and CDR2 LQKENI. Unmatched junction bases numbered 4, after V lost 3 bases and J lost 1 base. The CDR3 coding sequence is TGTGCCAGCTCACCTCCAGCGGGGGCCCAAGAGACCCAGTACTTC. Protein product: CASSPPAGAQETQYF.

This clone was detected once. V and J are TRBV11-2 and TRBJ2-5, with D hard to call. The length of the CDR3 is 16 residues. Germline CDR1 and CDR2: SGHAT and FQNNGV. The V end lost 4 bases, the J end lost 1 base, and 16 bases lay between the germline ends. The chain's CDR3 is CASSSYVVPVQETQYF. The CDR3 DNA reads as TGTGCCAGCAGCTCCTACGTCGTGCCGGTCCAAGAGACCCAGTACTTC.

The chain uses TRBV3-1 and TRBJ2-7, with 7 bases that match TRBD1. Trimming removed 1 base from V and 5 bases from J; junction bases left unmatched: 11. There are 16 residues in the CDR3. The germline gives CDR1 LGHDT, CDR2 YNNKEL (reference sequence). CDR3 DNA sequence: TGTGCCAGCAGCCAAGCTCGGCAGGGGGTGCTCGACGAGCAGTACTTC. Its translation: CASSQARQGVLDEQYF.

Many counts were recorded for this clone. The gene calls are TRBV30 and TRBJ1-5, with D uncertain. In germline, CDR1 is GTSNPN, CDR2 SVGIG (reference sequence). Trimming shortened V by 3 bases and J by 9 bases, and 12 bases separated the two germline ends. The CDR3 totals 12 residues. DNA of the CDR3: TGTGCCTGGAGCCTGAAATCGGGGCCCCAGCATTTT. It encodes CAWSLKSGPQHF.

This clone occurred many times. Written as DNA, the CDR3 is TGTGCCAGCTCACAGGAGCGGGGGGGCCGAGAGACCCAGTACTTC. Its translation is CASSQERGGRETQYF. The rearrangement uses TRBV18 and TRBJ2-5; 10 nucleotides align to TRBD2. CDR1 and CDR2 (germline): KGHSH, LQKENI. The CDR3 is made up of 15 amino acids. Unmatched junction bases numbered 6, after V lost 4 bases and J lost 4 bases.

This clone was counted many times. The genes are TRBV28 and TRBJ2-2; D perhaps matches TRBD2 (5 bases). The V gene's germline CDR1 is MDHEN and CDR2 SYDVKM. Trimming pared 6 bases from V and 0 bases from J, leaving 14 bases between. This CDR3 contains 16 residues. CDR3 nucleotides: TGTGCCAGCAGGGACTCTATTTACGCGAACACCGGGGAGCTGTTTTTT. As protein: CASRDSIYANTGELFF.

The V gene is TRBV3-1, the J gene TRBJ2-3; maybe TRBD1 (6 bases). The CDR3 loop spans 16 amino acids. Trimming pared 1 base from V and 2 bases from J, leaving 13 bases between. From germline, CDR1 is LGHDT and CDR2 YNNKEL (reference sequence). The CDR3 here is CASSQATGHHTDTQYF. Written as DNA, the CDR3 is TGTGCCAGCAGCCAAGCGACAGGCCACCACACAGATACGCAGTATTTT.

The V call is TRBV5-1, the J call TRBJ2-7; D perhaps matches TRBD2 (6 bases). The V and J ends lost 5 bases and 2 bases respectively, with 20 bases between them. CDR1 is SGHRS, CDR2 YFSETQ, per germline. This CDR3 comprises 16 residues. The CDR3 loop is CASSFTVRLGPYEQYF. The CDR3 DNA sequence: TGCGCCAGCAGTTTCACCGTCAGACTAGGCCCCTACGAGCAGTACTTC.

This rearrangement joins TRBV7-8 to TRBJ2-7, with 13 bases that match TRBD2. In germline, CDR1 is SGHVS, CDR2 FQNEAQ. V gave up 5 bases and J gave up 9 bases; unmatched junction bases: 4. The CDR3 has 13 amino acids. The DNA for the CDR3 is TGTGCCAGCAGCCCACGGACTAGCGGGGGGCAGTACTTC. This encodes CASSPRTSGGQYF.

This clone was recorded a few times. The chain combines TRBV6-5 with TRBJ2-7; TRBD2 matches 8 bases. The CDR3 covers 17 residues. J was trimmed by 0 bases and V by 4 bases; bases with no gene match: 11. Germline loops: CDR1 MNHEY, CDR2 SVGAGI. This CDR3 reads CASSSITLAAISYEQYF. In DNA form, the CDR3 reads TGTGCCAGCAGTTCCATTACACTAGCGGCAATCTCCTACGAGCAGTACTTC.

On this clone: At one end, the junction sequence differs from germline, possibly due to a read error. The chain couples TRBV5-5 to TRBJ2-7; D ambiguous. This CDR3 is 14 amino acids long. The germline V gene has CDR1 SGHKS and CDR2 YYEKEE (reference sequence). CDR3 in DNA: TGTGCCATCAGCTTGGTAATTAAGCCCTACGAGCAGTACTTC. This encodes CAISLVIKPYEQYF.

This clone was detected ten times or more. The chain uses TRBV20-1 and TRBJ2-1, with D possibly matching TRBD1 (5 bases). This CDR3 has 11 amino acids. V shed 3 bases and J shed 8 bases, with 8 bases lying between them. Germline loops: CDR1 DFQATT, CDR2 SNEGSKA (reference sequence). The CDR3: CSASKGYEQFF. CDR3 in DNA: TGCAGTGCTAGCAAGGGGTATGAGCAGTTCTTC.

The rearrangement links TRBV5-6 to TRBJ2-5; 7 bases align to TRBD2. With 3 bases clipped from V and 4 bases from J, the junction kept 18 bases outside the gene matches. There are 18 residues in the CDR3. Germline V CDR1 and CDR2: SGHDT, YYEEEE. CDR3 loop: CASSWGGTRWGGGETQYF. For the CDR3, the DNA is TGTGCCAGCAGCTGGGGGGGGACCCGGTGGGGCGGCGGAGAGACCCAGTACTTC.

This clone was counted a few times. One junction end disagrees with the germline gene, perhaps due to a read error. The chain recombines TRBV12-3 or TRBV12-4 with TRBJ1-2, with a tentative D call TRBD1 (6 bases). This CDR3 spans 13 amino acids. CDR3 residues: CASSRTVEFGYTF. CDR3 in DNA: TGTGCTAGCAGCCGGACAGTGGAGTTTGGCTACACCTTC.

At least ten counts were recorded for this clone. The chain links TRBV4-3 to TRBJ1-6; the D gene is possibly TRBD1 (6 bases). Germline loops: CDR1 LGHNA, CDR2 YSLEER. V lost 4 bases, J lost 8 bases, and 12 bases lay in between. The CDR3 is 14 amino acids. The CDR3 nucleotides are TGCGCCAGCAGCCCTAGGGGGGAAGATTCACCCCTCCACTTT. Translating it yields CASSPRGEDSPLHF.

This clone was observed many times. The rearrangement links TRBV7-9 to TRBJ2-3, with D possibly being TRBD1 (5 bases). Germline loops: CDR1 SEHNR, CDR2 FQNEAQ (reference sequence). This CDR3 has 13 residues. V was trimmed by 2 bases and J by 8 bases, leaving 11 bases between them. CDR3 nucleotide sequence: TGTGCCAGCAGCTTATTACAGCAGGGTACGCAGTATTTT. Translating gives CASSLLQQGTQYF.

At least ten counts were recorded for this clone. The chain uses TRBV6-2 or TRBV6-3 and TRBJ2-6; no clear D. Germline CDR1 reads MNHEY; CDR2 reads SVGEGT. The CDR3 length is 15 residues. V was pared by 6 bases and J by 0 bases, with 9 bases between. The CDR3 DNA is TGTGCCAGCAGCCGGACGATCTCTGGGGCCAACGTCCTGACTTTC. Its protein is CASSRTISGANVLTF.

This clone was observed a few times. The chain employs TRBV28 and TRBJ2-5; D is unresolved. CDR3 size: 13 residues. Germline lookup yields CDR1 MDHEN and CDR2 SYDVKM. Trimming removed 1 base at V and 3 bases at J, with 6 bases between. The CDR3 DNA reads as TGTGCCAGCAGTTTATCCGACGAAGAGACCCAGTACTTC. This translates into CASSLSDEETQYF. Based on the CDR3 plus reference TRBV28 and TRBJ2-5, the full variable domain is DVKVTQSSRYLVKRTGEKVFLECVQDMDHENMFWYRQDPGLGLRLIYFSYDVKMKEKGDIPEGYSVSREKKERFSLILESASTNQTSMYLCASSLSDEETQYFGPGTRLLVL.

The V gene is TRBV20-1, the J gene TRBJ2-7; 8 nucleotides line up with TRBD2. The CDR3 is 18 residues long. Germline V gene sequence: CDR1 DFQATT, CDR2 SNEGSKA (reference sequence). V was pared by 6 bases and J by 0 bases, with 19 bases of the junction left unmatched. This chain's CDR3 is CSAPGVGLAGRSSYEQYF. DNA for the CDR3: TGCAGTGCCCCGGGCGTTGGGCTAGCGGGTAGGAGCTCCTACGAGCAGTACTTC.

The V call is TRBV2, the J call TRBJ2-6, with D hard to call. This CDR3 is 15 amino acids long. CDR1 SNHLY and CDR2 FYNNEI come from the germline V gene. V was cut by 5 bases and J by 0 bases, with 8 bases left in between. The CDR3 loop is CASSLWNSGANVLTF. Here the CDR3 DNA reads TGTGCCAGCAGTCTATGGAACTCTGGGGCCAACGTCCTGACTTTC.